The T cell receptor (beta chain) under discussion was sequenced for a study of response to subunit inactivated influenza vaccine. Study-wide results and limits: Every seasonal influenza vaccination brings in few new T cells, the authors suggested.

This CDR3 has 15 amino acids. J lost 1 base, V lost 8 bases, and 10 bases had no gene match. This clonotype has more than one count but fewer than ten. The antigen is undetermined. TCRdb reprocessed the RT-PCR reads via MiXCR and lists one record per CDR3 protein. Of about 520,000 distinct CDR3 sequences listed, 11% are singletons. This TCR was sampled from a man aged 50 to 59 who received an inactivated influenza vaccine. The specimen comprised PBMCs from blood, sampled 35 to 45 days after vaccination. This chain links TRBV12-3 or TRBV12-4 with TRBJ1-2; 7 nucleotides agree with TRBD1. CDR3: CASARRQGFNYGYTF. CDR3 DNA sequence: TGTGCCAGCGCTCGGCGACAGGGCTTTAACTATGGCTACACCTTC.